Reported below is one TCR beta chain. The sample originates from a study of technical replicates of blood from several donors. Sequenced by immunoSEQ multiplex PCR; TCRdb stores in-frame clones only, minus some. Among tens of thousands of clones listed, about 92% were seen once. V was clipped by 1 base and J by 1 base; unmatched bases: 3. The germline gives CDR1 SEHNR, CDR2 FQNEAQ (reference sequence). The CDR3 length is 16 residues. The chain employs TRBV7-9 and TRBJ1-3, with TRBD1 identical over 8 bases. Specimen: PBMCs. This clonotype was sampled from a human donor in good health. Some clones in this sample may be carry-over from other donors' samples. CDR3 DNA sequence: TGTGCCAGCAGCTTAGGGACAGGGTCTTCTGGAAACACCATATATTTT. As protein: CASSLGTGSSGNTIYF. The full variable domain, completed using reference TRBV7-9 and TRBJ1-3, is DTGVSQNPRHKITKRGQNVTFRCDPISEHNRLYWYRQTLGQGPEFLTYFQNEAQLEKSRLLSDRFSAERPKGSFSTLEIQRTEQGDSAMYLCASSLGTGSSGNTIYFGEGSWLTVV.